These 9 T cell receptor beta chains were all obtained from the same sample, sequenced in a study of CD8+ T cells in alopecia areata. The treatment was: oral pan-JAK inhibitor, 5-10 mg twice daily. Isolated RNA was reverse transcribed into cDNA used as the sequencing template. Only in-frame clones appear in the TCRdb table, and some are missing; sequencing was by immunoSEQ multiplex PCR. This sample has 190,000 or so clones, with roughly 64% found just once. The specimen was CD4+ T cells sorted from blood, collected at week 24, from a patient treated with tofacitinib. Source of these receptors: a human donor with alopecia areata.

The chain joins TRBV9 to TRBJ2-5, with D perhaps assigned TRBD1 or TRBD2 (5 bases each). Germline-derived CDR1 and CDR2 are SGDLS and YYNGEE. This CDR3 spans 14 amino acids. Trimming took off 0 bases at V and 4 bases at J, with 10 bases between the two ends. As DNA, the CDR3 is TGTGCCAGCAGCGTAGATCAGGGACGAGAGACCCAGTACTTC. Protein sequence: CASSVDQGRETQYF.

V usage is TRBV2 and J usage is TRBJ1-1; D gene uncertain. Trimming left V 0 bases short and J 7 bases short, with 3 bases between. From germline, CDR1 is SNHLY and CDR2 FYNNEI. There are 11 residues in the CDR3. CDR3 sequence reads: CASSEAVEAFF. Written as DNA, the CDR3 is TGTGCCAGCAGTGAAGCTGTTGAAGCTTTCTTT.

This chain links TRBV10-3 with TRBJ2-3; TRBD2 matches 7 bases. CDR3 length equals 13 residues. After removal of 10 bases from V and 5 bases from J, the junction contained 9 bases not matched to a gene. Per the germline V gene, CDR1 is ENHRY and CDR2 is SYGVKD. The CDR3 protein is CATSGAAGDTQYF. DNA of the CDR3: TGTGCCACTAGCGGCGCTGCAGGAGATACGCAGTATTTT.

This sequence joins TRBV5-1 and TRBJ2-5; D possibly corresponds to TRBD2 (6 bases). Per germline, CDR1 SGHRS and CDR2 YFSETQ. This CDR3 region has 15 residues. The ends were cut back, 1 base at V and 5 bases at J, with 15 bases in the middle. In nucleotides, the CDR3 is TGCGCCAGCAGCTTGAACGGGAGATCGATGGAGACCCAGTACTTC. It codes for CASSLNGRSMETQYF.

V is TRBV5-1 and J is TRBJ1-1; no definite D call. Trimming cost V 1 base and J 0 bases, with 7 bases left between them. CDR3 size: 14 residues. The V gene's germline CDR1 is SGHRS and CDR2 YFSETQ. The CDR3 loop is CASSLLGLNTEAFF. The CDR3 coding sequence is TGCGCCAGCAGCTTGTTAGGGTTGAACACTGAAGCTTTCTTT. The whole variable domain, filled in from reference TRBV5-1 and TRBJ1-1, reads KAGVTQTPRYLIKTRGQQVTLSCSPISGHRSVSWYQQTPGQGLQFLFEYFSETQRNKGNFPGRFSGRQFSNSRSEMNVSTLELGDSALYLCASSLLGLNTEAFFGQGTRLTVV.

V gene TRBV19 combines with J gene TRBJ1-2; no definite D call. There are 13 residues in the CDR3. Germline V CDR1 and CDR2: LNHDA, SQIVND (reference sequence). V dropped 5 bases and J dropped 0 bases, with 7 bases sitting between them. The CDR3 DNA sequence: TGTGCCAGTAGTCGTCAGGCTAACTATGGCTACACCTTC. It yields the protein CASSRQANYGYTF.

Points on this clone: This sample also contains other DNA sequences that code for the same CDR3. The chain is built from TRBV18 and TRBJ2-3; D is ambiguous. Trimming shortened V by 4 bases and J by 2 bases, and 10 bases separated the two germline ends. Germline loops: CDR1 KGHSH, CDR2 LQKENI. This CDR3 spans 14 amino acids. The CDR3 DNA reads TGTGCCAGCTCACTGGACCGGTACACAGATACGCAGTATTTT. As protein: CASSLDRYTDTQYF. The whole variable domain, remainder taken from reference TRBV18 and TRBJ2-3, is NAGVMQNPRHLVRRRGQEARLRCSPMKGHSHVYWYRQLPEEGLKFMVYLQKENIIDESGMPKERFSAEFPKEGPSILRIQQVVRGDSAAYFCASSLDRYTDTQYFGPGTRLTVL.

This chain connects TRBV7-6 to TRBJ2-3; D gene unclear. Germline V lookup: CDR1 SGHVS, CDR2 FNYEAQ. Trimming left V 3 bases short and J 4 bases short, with 8 bases between. CDR3 size: 13 residues. The CDR3 loop is CASSLSMADTQYF. The CDR3 DNA is TGTGCCAGCAGCTTGAGTATGGCAGATACGCAGTATTTT.

The gene calls are TRBV30 and TRBJ1-2; 7 bases are a match to TRBD1. The germline V gene encodes CDR1 GTSNPN and CDR2 SVGIG (reference sequence). The CDR3 is made up of 14 amino acids. V shed 3 bases and J 10 bases; nucleotides not matched to a gene: 14. CDR3: CAWSLLRDRPNYTF. The CDR3 bases are TGTGCCTGGAGCCTCCTCCGGGACAGACCTAACTACACCTTC.